The T cell receptor (beta chain) under discussion was sequenced for a study of shared clonotypes between healthy human individuals. Study-level results: Collection of samples was limited to blood; tissue repertoires likely differ. The rarefaction results pointed to incomplete sorted-subset sequencing despite large depth.

Adult Caucasians living in Nashville, Tennessee made up all of the donors. CDR1 and CDR2 from the germline V gene are SGHAT and FQDESV (reference sequence). The CDR3 is 15 amino acids. Trimming pared 4 bases from V and 5 bases from J, leaving 17 bases between. TCRdb keeps only in-frame clones here, not all; method: immunoSEQ multiplex PCR. The data show under 1,100,000 clones, 70% to 80% seen once. In this sample, this clone turned up a few times. The target antigen is unknown. The specimen sequenced was memory CD4+ T cells sorted from blood. The sample's subset: CD45RA-negative fraction. The V call is TRBV11-1, the J call TRBJ1-1, with D possibly TRBD1 on 5 matching bases. The receptor comes from a man younger than 30 in good health. As DNA, the CDR3 is TGTGCCAGCAGCTCCCCGAGCAGGAGGGGTACTGAAGCTTTCTTT. The encoded protein is CASSSPSRRGTEAFF.